The clone carrying this TCR beta chain has only a few counts. Its antigen is currently unknown. This sample was included in a study of post-analysis software for immune sequencing data. Across the study: Disease trajectories encompassed relapsing-remitting, secondary progressive and progressive-relapsing multiple sclerosis. Whole-study findings and limits: Controls had significantly higher normalized Chao1 diversity than multiple sclerosis patients. TRBV segments more frequent in patients than in controls numbered roughly 5 and included TRBV5-6, TRBV5-1 and TRBV20-1.

Included in the TCR beta cDNA libraries were unique molecular identifiers. In TCRdb, the PCR reads were re-called with MiXCR into one record per CDR3 protein. The sample lists more than 500,000 distinct CDR3 sequences; approximately 31% were seen once. The CDR3 sequence is 14 residues long. V lost 8 bases and J 3 bases, leaving 17 bases between the germline ends. This receptor was obtained from a girl aged 2-17 years with multiple sclerosis. The rearrangement uses TRBV12-3 or TRBV12-4 and TRBJ2-7; the D gene is possibly TRBD2 (6 bases). The sample comprised blood. CDR3 bases: TGTGCCAGCTCTCCGGGCGGGGCCCTCTACGAGCAGTACTTC. This translates into CASSPGGALYEQYF.